These T cell receptor beta chains were read from a single sample in a study of PD-L1 blockade in urothelial cancer. Profiled with immunoSEQ multiplex PCR; TCRdb holds only in-frame clones, not every one. This table has around 66,000 clones, about 88% appearing once. Sample: PBMCs, taken around atezolizumab (anti-PD-L1) treatment. The receptors here all came from a man in his 60s with urothelial cancer. Each CDR3 is given with its conserved first and last residue. The D gene is left open where the match is weak. Size is stated for part of the rows, as once, few or many counts, or as a class when the clone is expanded.

D,J,size,V,DNA,CDR3
TRBD1,TRBJ1-3,NA,TRBV5-4,TGTGCCAGCAGCTTCGGGCAGGGGGCGCAAGGAAACACCATATATTTT,CASSFGQGAQGNTIYF
NA,TRBJ2-6,NA,TRBV28,TGTGCCATCCACTCTGGGGCCAACGTCCTGACTTTC,CAIHSGANVLTF
TRBD1,TRBJ2-1,NA,TRBV7-6,TGTGCCAGCAGCCGGGACAGGGTCCCTAATGAGCAGTTCTTC,CASSRDRVPNEQFF
NA,TRBJ1-2,once,TRBV4-2,TGTGCCAGCAGCCCTACGGCGGCCGGCGGCTATGGCTACACCTTC,CASSPTAAGGYGYTF
NA,TRBJ2-3,NA,TRBV27,TGTGCCAGCAGTTTTGGCGGGTGGAGCACAGATACGCAGTATTTT,CASSFGGWSTDTQYF
TRBD1,TRBJ2-5,NA,TRBV4-1,TGCGCCAGCAGCCAGATTAGGACAGGGTATTGGGAGACCCAGTACTTC,CASSQIRTGYWETQYF
NA,TRBJ1-5,NA,TRBV10-3,TGTGCCATCAGTGACAGGGATAATCAGCCCCAGCATTTT,CAISDRDNQPQHF
TRBD1,TRBJ1-5,NA,TRBV30,TGTGCCTGGGGAGGTCCGGGACAGGGGAGTCAGCCCCAGCATTTT,CAWGGPGQGSQPQHF
NA,TRBJ2-2,NA,TRBV15,TGTGCCACCAGCACTCGGGGTGTCCGGGAACGGGAGCTGTTTTTT,CATSTRGVRERELFF
TRBD1,TRBJ1-3,NA,TRBV7-9,TGTGCCATACCGTCAATACAGGGGGCGAATGGAAACACCATATATTTT,CAIPSIQGANGNTIYF
NA,TRBJ2-4,NA,TRBV6-5,TGTGCCAGCAGTTACTCGACCCGGGGGATTCAGTACTTC,CASSYSTRGIQYF
TRBD1,TRBJ1-5,few,TRBV28,TGTGCCAGCAGTTCAGGGGGGTGGAATCAGCCCCAGCATTTT,CASSSGGWNQPQHF
NA,TRBJ1-5,once,TRBV19,TGTGCCAGTAGTATAGACCCCCGGACAGCCACGGGGATGGCCCAGCATTTT,CASSIDPRTATGMAQHF
NA,TRBJ2-2,NA,TRBV9,TGTGCCAGCAGCCCACAGGGAATCGAGCTGTTTTTT,CASSPQGIELFF
NA,TRBJ2-7,NA,TRBV6-4,TGTGCCGCAATTTACCGGAGTGGGTTCACCTACGAGCAGTACTTC,CAAIYRSGFTYEQYF
TRBD2,TRBJ2-7,NA,TRBV28,TGTGCCAGCAGAGGACTAGCGGGAGGGGACTACGAGCAGTACTTC,CASRGLAGGDYEQYF
TRBD2,TRBJ2-7,NA,TRBV19,TGTGCCAGTCCCGGGACTAGCGGGAGGCTCGCCTACGAGCAGTACTTC,CASPGTSGRLAYEQYF
TRBD1,TRBJ1-5,NA,TRBV19,TGTGCCAGTAGTATGACCCGGGACAGGGCTGACCAGCCCCAGCATTTT,CASSMTRDRADQPQHF
TRBD1,TRBJ2-1,NA,TRBV5-1,TGCGCCAGCAGCCCAGGGGGCTCCAGCTCCTACAATGAGCAGTTCTTC,CASSPGGSSSYNEQFF
TRBD1,TRBJ2-5,NA,TRBV30,TGTGCCTGGAGTCGACAGGGGTTTGGGACCCAGTACTTC,CAWSRQGFGTQYF
NA,TRBJ1-1,NA,TRBV27,TGTGCCAGCAGTTTATCGCCGGGGAGCACTGAAGCTTTCTTT,CASSLSPGSTEAFF
TRBD2,TRBJ2-1,NA,TRBV5-1,TGCGCCAGCAGCTTCCCCGGGACTAGCTCGAGGGAGCAGTTCTTC,CASSFPGTSSREQFF
TRBD1,TRBJ1-1,NA,TRBV15,TGTGCCACCAGCAGAGATCAGACAGGGGGCCGAAGAGCTTTCTTT,CATSRDQTGGRRAFF
NA,TRBJ2-5,NA,TRBV20-1,TGCAGTGCTTTCGAGGAGACCCAGTACTTC,CSAFEETQYF
NA,TRBJ1-2,NA,TRBV29-1,TGCAGCGTCCGACAGAATTACTATGGCTACACCTTC,CSVRQNYYGYTF
NA,TRBJ2-5,once,TRBV6-6,TGTGCCAGCAGTTACTCGACAGTAAAAGAGACCCAGTACTTC,CASSYSTVKETQYF
TRBD2,TRBJ2-1,NA,TRBV18,TGTGCCAGCTATACTAGCGGGAGATGGGATGAGCAGTTCTTC,CASYTSGRWDEQFF
NA,TRBJ2-7,NA,TRBV21-1,TGTGCCAGCAGCAGGGGACTAGCGGGAGTACTATACGAGCAGTACTTC,CASSRGLAGVLYEQYF
NA,TRBJ1-1,NA,TRBV18,TGTGCCAGCTCAACCACGAGCACTGAAGCTTTCTTT,CASSTTSTEAFF
TRBD2,TRBJ2-1,NA,TRBV5-1,TGCGCCAGCAGCTTCGATCTAGCGGGAGTGGCGTACAATGAGCAGTTCTTC,CASSFDLAGVAYNEQFF
NA,TRBJ1-1,once,TRBV7-9,TGTGCCAGCAGCTCGACTTGGCCCCTTATGGGCACTGAAGCTTTCTTT,CASSSTWPLMGTEAFF
NA,TRBJ1-2,NA,TRBV29-1,TGCAGCGACCGACAGGCGGACTATGGCTACACCTTC,CSDRQADYGYTF
NA,TRBJ1-2,few,TRBV7-9,TGTGCCAGCAGCCCATCAACAGGTGCGCTGACGAATGGCTACACCTTC,CASSPSTGALTNGYTF
NA,TRBJ2-3,once,TRBV6-1,TGTGCCAGCTTACGGGTCCCAAACACAGATACGCAGTATTTT,CASLRVPNTDTQYF
NA,TRBJ2-1,NA,TRBV11-2,TGTGCCAGCAGCTTAGATTTGCTTGGGGGGGCTGTGCAGTTCTTC,CASSLDLLGGAVQFF